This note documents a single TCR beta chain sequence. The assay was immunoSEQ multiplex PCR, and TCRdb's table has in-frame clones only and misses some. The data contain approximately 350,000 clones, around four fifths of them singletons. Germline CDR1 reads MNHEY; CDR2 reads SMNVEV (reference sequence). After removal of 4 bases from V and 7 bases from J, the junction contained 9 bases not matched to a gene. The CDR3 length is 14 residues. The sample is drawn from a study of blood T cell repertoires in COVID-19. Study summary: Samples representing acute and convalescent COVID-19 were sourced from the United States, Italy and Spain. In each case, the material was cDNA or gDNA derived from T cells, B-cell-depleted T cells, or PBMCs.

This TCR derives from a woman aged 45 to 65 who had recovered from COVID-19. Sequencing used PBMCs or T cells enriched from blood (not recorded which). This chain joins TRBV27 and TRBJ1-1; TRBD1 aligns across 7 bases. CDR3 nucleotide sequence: TGTGCCAGCAGTTCCAGACAGGGACCCAGTGAAGCTTTCTTT. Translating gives CASSSRQGPSEAFF.